This entry lists 24 T cell receptor beta chains sequenced from one sample in a study of T cell changes during pregnancy in multiple sclerosis. Libraries were prepared by immunoSEQ multiplex PCR; TCRdb keeps only in-frame clonotypes and omits some of them. The top ten hold 0.45% to 0.55% of the sample, which has tens of thousands of clones, approximately 95% seen once. The specimen was CD4+ T cells from peripheral blood mononuclear cells, collected in the first trimester of pregnancy. These receptor sequences come from a female donor with multiple sclerosis, enrolled in a pregnancy study.

V and J are TRBV6-1 and TRBJ2-7, with 10 bases that match TRBD2. The trim removed 3 bases at V and 10 bases at J, leaving 15 bases unmatched. CDR1 MNHNS and CDR2 SASEGT come from the germline V gene. CDR3 size: 16 residues. CDR3 residues: CASSDLAGVSQGVQYF. The CDR3, as DNA: TGTGCCAGCAGTGACCTAGCGGGGGTCTCCCAGGGTGTACAGTACTTC.

V gene TRBV2 combines with J gene TRBJ1-1; 9 bases are shared with TRBD1. The ends lost 5 bases at V and 11 bases at J; junction bases unmatched: 6. Per the germline V gene, CDR1 is SNHLY and CDR2 is FYNNEI. This CDR3 comprises 12 residues. In nucleotides, the CDR3 is TGTGCCAGCAGTCGGACAGGGGATGATGCTTTCTTT. Its protein is CASSRTGDDAFF.

The V gene is TRBV4-1, the J gene TRBJ1-2, with TRBD1 matching over 12 bases. The CDR3 covers 17 residues. The germline V gene encodes CDR1 MGHRA and CDR2 YSYEKL. V lost 3 bases to trimming and J lost 4 bases; unmatched junction nucleotides: 9. The CDR3 loop is CASSHPSGQGALYGYTF. The CDR3 nucleotides read TGCGCCAGCAGCCATCCCTCGGGACAGGGGGCACTCTATGGCTACACCTTC.

This clone has more than one count but fewer than ten. V gene TRBV14 combines with J gene TRBJ1-5; 8 bases agree with TRBD1. CDR1 SGHDN and CDR2 FVKESK come from the germline V gene. Trimming cost V 1 base and J 5 bases; bases outside gene matches: 4. The CDR3 is made up of 15 amino acids. The CDR3 protein is CASSQARQGYQPQHF. In DNA, the CDR3 is TGTGCCAGCAGCCAAGCCCGACAGGGGTATCAGCCCCAGCATTTT.

The V and J genes are TRBV19 and TRBJ1-1; weak D call: TRBD1 (6 bases). Germline V gives CDR1 LNHDA, CDR2 SQIVND (reference sequence). V was cut by 4 bases and J by 4 bases, with 22 bases left in between. This CDR3 region has 17 residues. The CDR3 region has the DNA TGTGCCAGTAGTAATCTGCAGGGGCCCCCAATCGGCACTGAAGCTTTCTTT. Translating gives CASSNLQGPPIGTEAFF.

V and J are TRBV18 and TRBJ1-3; 9 positions agree with TRBD1. The germline V gene has CDR1 KGHSH and CDR2 LQKENI. With V trimmed by 0 bases and J by 1 base, 1 base remained unmatched. CDR3 length equals 16 residues. The CDR3: CASSPPGTGSGNTIYF. The DNA for the CDR3 is TGTGCCAGCTCACCACCCGGGACAGGGTCTGGAAACACCATATATTTT.

The chain carries TRBV19 and TRBJ1-1; perhaps TRBD1 as D (5 bases). The CDR3 loop spans 16 amino acids. V was shortened by 2 bases and J by 3 bases, with 16 bases between the two germline ends. CDR1 is LNHDA and CDR2 is SQIVND in the germline V gene (reference sequence). The CDR3 nucleotides read TGTGCCAGTAGTATAAGAAGGGGAGGGAGGCACACTGAAGCTTTCTTT. Translated, it gives CASSIRRGGRHTEAFF.

The chain combines TRBV4-1 with TRBJ1-2; TRBD1 matches 8 bases. CDR3 length equals 14 residues. CDR1 and CDR2 (germline): MGHRA, YSYEKL. V lost 3 bases and J lost 8; bases outside the gene matches: 8. The CDR3 coding sequence is TGCGCCAGCAGCCACGGCGACAGGGGAATCGGCTACACCTTC. Translating gives CASSHGDRGIGYTF.

The chain has TRBV27 and TRBJ1-2; no definite D call. V shed 0 bases and J shed 3 bases, with 14 bases lying between them. The germline V gene encodes CDR1 MNHEY and CDR2 SMNVEV (reference sequence). This CDR3 comprises 16 residues. CDR3 region: CASSLSIQSHHYGYTF. CDR3 DNA: TGTGCCAGCAGTTTATCCATTCAGTCCCATCACTATGGCTACACCTTC.

The CDR3 here is CASSEALGGTIYF. In nucleotides, the CDR3 is TGTGCCAGCAGTGAAGCGCTGGGGGGGACCATATATTTT. The V and J genes are TRBV2 and TRBJ1-3; a possible D gene is TRBD1 (5 bases). The V end lost 0 bases, the J end lost 10 bases, and 10 bases lay between the germline ends. The germline V gene encodes CDR1 SNHLY and CDR2 FYNNEI. This CDR3 region has 13 residues.

The CDR3 here is CASSYEDSQETQYF. The CDR3 DNA follows: TGTGCCAGCAGTTACGAGGACAGCCAAGAGACCCAGTACTTC. The rearrangement uses TRBV6-5 and TRBJ2-5; possible D gene TRBD1, 6 bases. Germline V CDR1 and CDR2: MNHEY, SVGAGI. Trimming cost V 2 bases and J 1 base, with 8 bases left between them. The CDR3 runs to 14 residues.

This chain links TRBV6-5 with TRBJ1-2; perhaps TRBD1 as D (5 bases). Germline values: CDR1 MNHEY, CDR2 SVGAGI. V was pared by 7 bases and J by 8 bases, with 17 bases between. CDR3 length: 13 residues. CDR3 in DNA: TGTGCCAGCATGGGGGAAGGGAGGAACGGCTACACCTTC. Its protein product is CASMGEGRNGYTF.

The chain uses TRBV6-1 and TRBJ1-1; D may be TRBD1 (5 bases). V lost 6 bases and J 3 bases, leaving 17 bases between the germline ends. The CDR3 covers 15 residues. The germline gives CDR1 MNHNS, CDR2 SASEGT. This chain's CDR3 is CASRDLMGEDTEAFF. The CDR3 DNA sequence: TGTGCCAGCAGGGACCTGATGGGGGAGGACACTGAAGCTTTCTTT.

The chain carries TRBV10-2 and TRBJ1-4; D possibly corresponds to TRBD1 (5 bases). This CDR3 has 13 amino acids. Per the germline V gene, CDR1 is WSHSY and CDR2 is SAAADI. V lost 6 bases, J lost 4 bases, and 9 bases lay in between. CDR3 DNA sequence: TGCGCCAGCAGCGGACATATTAATGAAAAACTGTTTTTT. Residues: CASSGHINEKLFF.

V is TRBV10-1 and J is TRBJ2-1; TRBD2 matches at 16 bases. Germline values: CDR1 WNHNN, CDR2 SYGVQD (reference sequence). The V segment lost 7 bases and the J segment 2 bases; nucleotides outside the gene matches: 8. The CDR3 runs to 18 residues. CDR3 amino acids: CASTMGLAGGPAYNEQFF. In nucleotides, the CDR3 is TGCGCCAGCACTATGGGACTAGCGGGGGGGCCAGCCTACAATGAGCAGTTCTTC.

The chain uses TRBV2 and TRBJ2-5; weak D call: TRBD2 (6 bases). The CDR3 extends over 12 amino acids. Germline V gene lookup returns CDR1 SNHLY and CDR2 FYNNEI. V lost 8 bases, J lost 2 bases, and 9 bases lay in between. Written as DNA, the CDR3 is TGTGCCAGCCGGGGGTTACAAGAGACCCAGTACTTC. Its translation is CASRGLQETQYF.

The chain links TRBV19 to TRBJ2-1; 8 bases agree with TRBD2. V was pared by 9 bases and J by 7 bases, with 14 bases of the junction left unmatched. CDR3 size: 15 residues. The germline V gene has CDR1 LNHDA and CDR2 SQIVND (reference sequence). CDR3 region: CASAPGAGGPNEQFF. The CDR3 DNA is TGTGCCAGCGCCCCGGGGGCGGGGGGTCCTAATGAGCAGTTCTTC.

This chain uses TRBV30 with TRBJ1-4; perhaps TRBD1 as D (6 bases). The CDR3 is 17 amino acids. V was shortened by 8 bases and J by 0 bases, with 22 bases between the two germline ends. Per the germline V gene, CDR1 is GTSNPN and CDR2 is SVGIG (reference sequence). CDR3 bases: TGTGCCGGGACCCTGGACAGAATCGATGCAACTAATGAAAAACTGTTTTTT. It encodes CAGTLDRIDATNEKLFF.

This chain joins TRBV15 and TRBJ2-5; 14 nucleotides line up with TRBD2. This CDR3 is 16 amino acids long. J gave up 2 bases and V 4 bases, and 3 bases lay outside the gene matches. Germline V CDR1 and CDR2: LNHNV, YYDKDF (reference sequence). CDR3 nucleotide sequence: TGTGCCACCAGCACTGGGACTAGCGGGAGACAAGAGACCCAGTACTTC. This sequence encodes CATSTGTSGRQETQYF.

V is TRBV30 and J is TRBJ1-2, with TRBD1 identical over 8 bases. This CDR3 comprises 16 residues. The germline V gene encodes CDR1 GTSNPN and CDR2 SVGIG (reference sequence). V gave up 1 base and J gave up 1 base; unmatched junction bases: 8. The CDR3 spells CAWSGGRTGSNYGYTF. The CDR3 nucleotides are TGTGCCTGGAGTGGCGGACGGACAGGGAGTAACTATGGCTACACCTTC.

The V gene is TRBV14, the J gene TRBJ2-1, with D maybe TRBD1 (6 bases). This CDR3 comprises 13 residues. Germline V lookup: CDR1 SGHDN, CDR2 FVKESK. Trimming cost V 4 bases and J 5 bases, with 9 bases left between them. As DNA, the CDR3 is TGTGCCAGCAGCCCACGGACAGACAATGAGCAGTTCTTC. Amino acids: CASSPRTDNEQFF.

The chain is built from TRBV19 and TRBJ1-4; the D is unclear. The CDR3 is made up of 16 amino acids. Trimming cost V 3 bases and J 1 base, with 12 bases left between them. CDR1 and CDR2 from the germline V gene are LNHDA and SQIVND (reference sequence). In DNA, the CDR3 is TGTGCCAGTAGTATCTCCATTCCGAGAACTAATGAAAAACTGTTTTTT. Protein sequence: CASSISIPRTNEKLFF.

The chain joins TRBV6-5 to TRBJ2-1; maybe TRBD2 (6 bases). Per germline, CDR1 MNHEY and CDR2 SVGAGI. The CDR3 is made up of 13 amino acids. V lost 2 bases and J 7 bases, leaving 9 bases between the germline ends. The CDR3 sequence: CASSYSRENEQFF. The CDR3 nucleotides are TGTGCCAGCAGTTACAGTCGGGAGAATGAGCAGTTCTTC.

This rearrangement joins TRBV25-1 to TRBJ2-2; TRBD1 agrees at 9 bases. The V segment lost 5 bases and the J segment 6 bases; nucleotides outside the gene matches: 4. Germline V gene sequence: CDR1 MGHDK, CDR2 SYGVNS. This CDR3 spans 14 amino acids. The CDR3 reads CASSRTGEAGELFF. CDR3 DNA: TGTGCCAGCAGTCGGACAGGGGAAGCCGGGGAGCTGTTTTTT.